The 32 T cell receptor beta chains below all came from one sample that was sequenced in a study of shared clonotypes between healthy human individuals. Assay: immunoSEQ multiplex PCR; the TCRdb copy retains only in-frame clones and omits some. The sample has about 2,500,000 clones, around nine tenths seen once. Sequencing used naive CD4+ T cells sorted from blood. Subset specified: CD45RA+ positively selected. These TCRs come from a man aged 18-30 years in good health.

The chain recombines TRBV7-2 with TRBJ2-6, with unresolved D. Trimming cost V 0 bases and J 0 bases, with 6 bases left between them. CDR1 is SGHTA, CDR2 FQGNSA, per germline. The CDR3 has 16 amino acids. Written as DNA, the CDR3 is TGTGCCAGCAGCTTAGCCCCTGGCTCTGGGGCCAACGTCCTGACTTTC. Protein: CASSLAPGSGANVLTF.

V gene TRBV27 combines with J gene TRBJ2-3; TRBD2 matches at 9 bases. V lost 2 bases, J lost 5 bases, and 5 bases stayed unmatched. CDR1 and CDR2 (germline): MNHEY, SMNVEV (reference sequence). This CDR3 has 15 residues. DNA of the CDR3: TGTGCCAGCAGTTTACGGCGGGGGGGCGTAGATACGCAGTATTTT. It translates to CASSLRRGGVDTQYF.

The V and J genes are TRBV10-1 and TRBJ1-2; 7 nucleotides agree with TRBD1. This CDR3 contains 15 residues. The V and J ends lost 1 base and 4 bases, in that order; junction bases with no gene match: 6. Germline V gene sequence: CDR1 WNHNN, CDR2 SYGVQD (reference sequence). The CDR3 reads CASSEFRDSFYGYTF. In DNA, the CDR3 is TGCGCCAGCAGTGAGTTCCGGGACAGCTTCTATGGCTACACCTTC.

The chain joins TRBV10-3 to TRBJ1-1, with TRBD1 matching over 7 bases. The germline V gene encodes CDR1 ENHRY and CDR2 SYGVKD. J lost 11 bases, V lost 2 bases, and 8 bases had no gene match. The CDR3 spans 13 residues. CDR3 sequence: CAISEPRTGGAFF. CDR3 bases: TGTGCCATCAGTGAGCCAAGGACAGGTGGGGCTTTCTTT.

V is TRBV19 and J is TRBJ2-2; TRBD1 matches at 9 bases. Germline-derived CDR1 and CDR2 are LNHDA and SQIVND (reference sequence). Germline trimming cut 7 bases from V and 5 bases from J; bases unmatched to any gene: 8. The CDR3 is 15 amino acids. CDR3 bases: TGTGCCAGTACCGTGGGACAGGGTTTAACCGGGGAGCTGTTTTTT. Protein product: CASTVGQGLTGELFF.

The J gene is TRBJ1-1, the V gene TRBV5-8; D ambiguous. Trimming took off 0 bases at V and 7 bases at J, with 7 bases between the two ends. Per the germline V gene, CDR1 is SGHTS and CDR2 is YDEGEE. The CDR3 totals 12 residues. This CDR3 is CASSLVGFEAFF. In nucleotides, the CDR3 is TGTGCCAGCAGCTTGGTAGGCTTTGAAGCTTTCTTT.

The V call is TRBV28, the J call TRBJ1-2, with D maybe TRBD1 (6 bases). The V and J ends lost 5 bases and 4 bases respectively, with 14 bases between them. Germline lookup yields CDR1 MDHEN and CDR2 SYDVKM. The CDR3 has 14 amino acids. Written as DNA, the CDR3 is TGTGCCAGCAGTGGGGGCGGAATCCTCTATGGCTACACCTTC. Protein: CASSGGGILYGYTF.

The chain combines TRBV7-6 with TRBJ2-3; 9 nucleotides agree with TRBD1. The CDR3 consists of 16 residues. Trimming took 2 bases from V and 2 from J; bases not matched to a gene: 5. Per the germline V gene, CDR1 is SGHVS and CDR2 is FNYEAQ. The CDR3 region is CASSLPGQGFTDTQYF. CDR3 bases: TGTGCCAGCAGCTTACCGGGACAGGGTTTCACAGATACGCAGTATTTT.

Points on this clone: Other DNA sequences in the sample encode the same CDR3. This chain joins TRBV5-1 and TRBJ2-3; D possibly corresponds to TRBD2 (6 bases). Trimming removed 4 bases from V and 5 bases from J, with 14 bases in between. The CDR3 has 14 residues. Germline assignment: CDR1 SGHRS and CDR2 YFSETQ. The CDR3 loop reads CASSLGQGGDTQYF. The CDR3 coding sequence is TGCGCCAGCAGCCTAGGGCAGGGAGGAGATACGCAGTATTTT.

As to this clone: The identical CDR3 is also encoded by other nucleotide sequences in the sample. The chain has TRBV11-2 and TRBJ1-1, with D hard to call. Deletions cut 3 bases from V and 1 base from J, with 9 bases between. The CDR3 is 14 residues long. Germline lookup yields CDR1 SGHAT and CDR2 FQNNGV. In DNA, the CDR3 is TGTGCCAGCAGCTTTTCAGGAGCGAACACTGAAGCTTTCTTT. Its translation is CASSFSGANTEAFF.

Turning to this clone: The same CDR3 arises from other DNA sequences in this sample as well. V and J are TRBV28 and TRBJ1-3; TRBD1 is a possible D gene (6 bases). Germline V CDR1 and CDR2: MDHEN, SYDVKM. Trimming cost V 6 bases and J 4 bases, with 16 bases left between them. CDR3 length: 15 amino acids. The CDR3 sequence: CASSSGGSGGNTIYF. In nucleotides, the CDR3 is TGTGCCAGCAGCTCTGGGGGCTCGGGAGGAAACACCATATATTTT.

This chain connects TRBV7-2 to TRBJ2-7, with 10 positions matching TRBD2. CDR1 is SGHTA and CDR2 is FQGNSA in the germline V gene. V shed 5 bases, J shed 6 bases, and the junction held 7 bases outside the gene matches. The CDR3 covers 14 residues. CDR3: CASSPSGSWGEQYF. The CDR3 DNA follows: TGTGCCAGCAGCCCTAGCGGGAGTTGGGGCGAGCAGTACTTC. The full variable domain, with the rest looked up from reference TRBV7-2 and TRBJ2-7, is GAGVSQSPSNKVTEKGKDVELRCDPISGHTALYWYRQSLGQGLEFLIYFQGNSAPDKSGLPSDRFSAERTGGSVSTLTIQRTQQEDSAVYLCASSPSGSWGEQYFGPGTRLTVT.

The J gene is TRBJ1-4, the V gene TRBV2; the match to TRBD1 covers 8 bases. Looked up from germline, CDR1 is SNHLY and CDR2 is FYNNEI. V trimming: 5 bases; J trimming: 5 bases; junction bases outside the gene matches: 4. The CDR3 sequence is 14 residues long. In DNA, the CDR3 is TGTGCCAGCAGTCGGACAGGGCGGAATGAAAAACTGTTTTTT. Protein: CASSRTGRNEKLFF.

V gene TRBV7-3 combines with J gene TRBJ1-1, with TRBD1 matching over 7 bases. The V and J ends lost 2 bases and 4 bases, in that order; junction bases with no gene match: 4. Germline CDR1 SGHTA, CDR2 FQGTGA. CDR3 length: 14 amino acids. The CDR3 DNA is TGTGCCAGCAGCTTAGCGACAGGGCCCACTGAAGCTTTCTTT. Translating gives CASSLATGPTEAFF.

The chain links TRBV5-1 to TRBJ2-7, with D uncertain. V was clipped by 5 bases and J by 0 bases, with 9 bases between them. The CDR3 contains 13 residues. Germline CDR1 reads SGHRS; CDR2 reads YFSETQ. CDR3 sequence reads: CASRMPSSYEQYF. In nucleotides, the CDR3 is TGCGCCAGCAGAATGCCCAGCTCCTACGAGCAGTACTTC.

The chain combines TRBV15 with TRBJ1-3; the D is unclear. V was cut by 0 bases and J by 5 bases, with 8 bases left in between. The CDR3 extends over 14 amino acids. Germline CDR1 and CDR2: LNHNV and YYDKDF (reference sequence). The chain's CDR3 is CATSRDRARNTIYF. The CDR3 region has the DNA TGTGCCACCAGCAGAGATCGAGCTCGAAACACCATATATTTT.

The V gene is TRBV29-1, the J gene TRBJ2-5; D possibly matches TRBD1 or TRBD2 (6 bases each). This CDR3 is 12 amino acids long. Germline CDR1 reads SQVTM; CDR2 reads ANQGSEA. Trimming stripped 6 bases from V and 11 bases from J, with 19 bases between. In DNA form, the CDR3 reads TGCAGCGTCGGACAGCGGGTGGGAGAGCAGTACTTC. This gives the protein CSVGQRVGEQYF. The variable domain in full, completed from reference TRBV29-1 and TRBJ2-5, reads SAVISQKPSRDICQRGTSLTIQCQVDSQVTMMFWYRQQPGQSLTLIATANQGSEATYESGFVIDKFPISRPNLTFSTLTVSNMSPEDSSIYLCSVGQRVGEQYFGPGTRLLVL.

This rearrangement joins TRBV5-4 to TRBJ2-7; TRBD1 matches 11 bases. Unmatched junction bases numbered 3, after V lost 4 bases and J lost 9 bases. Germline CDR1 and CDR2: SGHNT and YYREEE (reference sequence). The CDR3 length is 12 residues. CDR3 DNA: TGTGCCAGCAGCCGGACAGGGGGCCGGCAGTACTTC. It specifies CASSRTGGRQYF. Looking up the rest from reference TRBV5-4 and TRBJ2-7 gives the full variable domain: ETGVTQSPTHLIKTRGQQVTLRCSSQSGHNTVSWYQQALGQGPQFIFQYYREEENGRGNFPPRFSGLQFPNYSSELNVNALELDDSALYLCASSRTGGRQYFGPGTRLTVT.

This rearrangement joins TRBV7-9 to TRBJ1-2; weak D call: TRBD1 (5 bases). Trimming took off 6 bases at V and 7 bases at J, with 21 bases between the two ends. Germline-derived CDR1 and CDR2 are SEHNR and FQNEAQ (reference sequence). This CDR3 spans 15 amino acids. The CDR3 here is CASSKQGTMSFGYTF. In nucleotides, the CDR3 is TGTGCCAGCAGTAAGCAGGGCACCATGAGCTTTGGCTACACCTTC.

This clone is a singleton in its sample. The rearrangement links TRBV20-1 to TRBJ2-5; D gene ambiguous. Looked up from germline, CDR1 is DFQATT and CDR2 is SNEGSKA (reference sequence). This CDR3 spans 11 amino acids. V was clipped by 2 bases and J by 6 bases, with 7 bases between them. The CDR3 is CSARFGKTQYF. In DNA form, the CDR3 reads TGCAGTGCTAGATTTGGAAAGACCCAGTACTTC.

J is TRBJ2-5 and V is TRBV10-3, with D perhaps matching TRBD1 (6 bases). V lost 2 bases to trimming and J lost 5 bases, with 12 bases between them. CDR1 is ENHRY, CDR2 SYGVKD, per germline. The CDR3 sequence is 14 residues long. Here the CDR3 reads CAISEQGSGETQYF. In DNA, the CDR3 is TGTGCCATCAGTGAGCAGGGGTCGGGCGAGACCCAGTACTTC.

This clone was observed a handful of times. The CDR3 bases are TGTGCCAGCAGTCCCAGACTTGGTAATGAAAAACTGTTTTTT. Translation gives CASSPRLGNEKLFF. This chain uses TRBV14 with TRBJ1-4; D ambiguous. The CDR3 loop spans 14 amino acids. Germline values: CDR1 SGHDN, CDR2 FVKESK. V was shortened by 6 bases and J by 4 bases, with 12 bases between the two germline ends.

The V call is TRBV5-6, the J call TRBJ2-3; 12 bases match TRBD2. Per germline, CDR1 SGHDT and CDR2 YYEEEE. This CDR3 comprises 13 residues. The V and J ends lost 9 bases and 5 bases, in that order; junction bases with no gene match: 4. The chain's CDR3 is CATRLAGVDTQYF. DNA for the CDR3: TGTGCCACCAGACTAGCGGGGGTAGATACGCAGTATTTT.

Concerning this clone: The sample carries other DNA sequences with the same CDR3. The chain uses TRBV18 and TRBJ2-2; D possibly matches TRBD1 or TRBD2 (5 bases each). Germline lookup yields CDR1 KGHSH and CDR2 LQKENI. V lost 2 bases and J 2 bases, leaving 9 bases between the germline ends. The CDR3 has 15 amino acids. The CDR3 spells CASSPGTTNTGELFF. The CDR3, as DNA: TGTGCCAGCTCACCAGGGACCACAAACACCGGGGAGCTGTTTTTT. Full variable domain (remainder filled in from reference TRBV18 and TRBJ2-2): NAGVMQNPRHLVRRRGQEARLRCSPMKGHSHVYWYRQLPEEGLKFMVYLQKENIIDESGMPKERFSAEFPKEGPSILRIQQVVRGDSAAYFCASSPGTTNTGELFFGEGSRLTVL.

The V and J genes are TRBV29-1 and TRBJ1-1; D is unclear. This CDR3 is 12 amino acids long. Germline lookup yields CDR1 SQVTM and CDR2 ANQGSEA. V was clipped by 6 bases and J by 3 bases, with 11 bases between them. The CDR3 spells CSVIKGDTEAFF. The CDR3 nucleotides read TGCAGCGTCATAAAGGGTGACACTGAAGCTTTCTTT.

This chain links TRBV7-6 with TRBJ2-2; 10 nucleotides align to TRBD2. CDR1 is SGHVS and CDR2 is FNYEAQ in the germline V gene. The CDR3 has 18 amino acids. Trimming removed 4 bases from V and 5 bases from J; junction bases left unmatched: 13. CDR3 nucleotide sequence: TGTGCCAGCAGCTCGCCAAGAATAGCGGGAGGCCGGACCGGGGAGCTGTTTTTT. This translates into CASSSPRIAGGRTGELFF.

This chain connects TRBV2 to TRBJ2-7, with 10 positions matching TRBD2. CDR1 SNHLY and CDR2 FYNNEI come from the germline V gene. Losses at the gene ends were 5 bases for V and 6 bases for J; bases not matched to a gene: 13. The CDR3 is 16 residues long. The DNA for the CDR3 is TGTGCCAGCAGTTCAAACGCCCTAGCGGGAGTCTCCGAGCAGTACTTC. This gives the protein CASSSNALAGVSEQYF.

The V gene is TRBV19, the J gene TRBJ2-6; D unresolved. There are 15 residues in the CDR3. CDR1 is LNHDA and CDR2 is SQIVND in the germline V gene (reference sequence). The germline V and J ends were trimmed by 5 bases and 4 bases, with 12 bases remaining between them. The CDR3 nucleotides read TGTGCCAGTAGTGTTACTAAAATGGGGGCCAACGTCCTGACTTTC. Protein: CASSVTKMGANVLTF.

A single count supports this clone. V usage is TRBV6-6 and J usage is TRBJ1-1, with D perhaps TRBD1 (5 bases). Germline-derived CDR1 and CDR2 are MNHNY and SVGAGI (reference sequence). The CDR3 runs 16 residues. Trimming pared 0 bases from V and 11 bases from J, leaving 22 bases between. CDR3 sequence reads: CASSYSIYDAGSVAFF. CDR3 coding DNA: TGTGCCAGCAGTTACTCGATTTATGACGCAGGGTCCGTTGCTTTCTTT.

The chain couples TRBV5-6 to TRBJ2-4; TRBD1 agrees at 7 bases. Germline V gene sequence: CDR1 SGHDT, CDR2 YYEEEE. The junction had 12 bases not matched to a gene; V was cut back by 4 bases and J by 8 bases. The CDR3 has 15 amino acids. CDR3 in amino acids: CASSQAREQGYIQYF. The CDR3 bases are TGTGCCAGCAGCCAGGCTCGAGAACAGGGGTACATTCAGTACTTC.

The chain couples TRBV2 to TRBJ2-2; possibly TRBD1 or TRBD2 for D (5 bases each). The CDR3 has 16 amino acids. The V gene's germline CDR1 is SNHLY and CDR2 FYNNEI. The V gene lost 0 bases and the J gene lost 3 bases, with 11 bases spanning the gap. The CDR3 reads CASSEARGAYTGELFF. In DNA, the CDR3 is TGTGCCAGCAGTGAAGCTAGAGGGGCGTACACCGGGGAGCTGTTTTTT.

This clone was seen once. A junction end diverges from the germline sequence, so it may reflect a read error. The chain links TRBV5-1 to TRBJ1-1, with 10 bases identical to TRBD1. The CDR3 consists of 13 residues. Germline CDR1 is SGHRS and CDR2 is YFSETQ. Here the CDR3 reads CASRLGQGSEAFF. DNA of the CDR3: TGCGCCAGCAGGTTGGGACAGGGGTCCGAAGCTTTCTTT.